The clone carrying this TCR beta chain was observed at least ten times. This entry comes from a study of T cells after yellow fever vaccination. For the study at large: Staining for CD3, CD45RA, CCR7 and CD95 enabled sorting of EM, EMRA, CM and Tscm memory subsets.

TCRdb re-called the 5' RACE reads through MiXCR, storing one row per CDR3 protein. The sample lists roughly 30,000 distinct CDR3 sequences, about 11% occurring once. The CDR3 is made up of 15 amino acids. Germline V gene data show CDR1 as MNHEY and CDR2 as SVGAGI. Between the trimmed V and J ends, which lost 2 bases and 8 bases, there was a span of 16 bases. The gene calls are TRBV6-5 and TRBJ1-5, with D hard to call. The starting material was PBMCs, either bulk or a sorted T-cell subset (CD4+, CD8+, memory, or dextramer-sorted; not recorded which), obtained roughly 14 days after the first yellow fever vaccination. The receptor was derived from a man younger than 30 who received the YFV17D yellow fever vaccine. For the CDR3, the DNA is TGTGCCAGCAGTTACGGGCCCCCTAGCCTCGAGCCCCAGCATTTT. Translation gives CASSYGPPSLEPQHF.